These 24 T cell receptor beta chains share one sample of origin, sequenced in a study of vaccination effects on CD4 cells after COVID-19. Investigators separated out CD4+ T cells once approximately 11 days of culture had passed. These receptors are not linked to any known antigen. This table comes from immunoSEQ multiplex PCR, and its TCRdb copy is limited to in-frame clones, with some not included. Seen here are approximately 45,000 clones, roughly 76% observed once, and the top ten hold about 11%. Here the sequenced sample was CD4+ T cells from PBMCs cultured without peptide, taken before COVID-19 vaccination. These receptors were collected from a human donor who had a prior SARS-CoV-2 infection.

The chain couples TRBV15 to TRBJ1-2; D unclear. The CDR3 is 16 amino acids. The V and J ends lost 1 base and 3 bases respectively, with 15 bases between them. The germline V gene encodes CDR1 LNHNV and CDR2 YYDKDF (reference sequence). CDR3 nucleotides: TGTGCCACCAGCAGAGGGAACAAACCTCAGGACTATGGCTACACCTTC. Amino acid sequence: CATSRGNKPQDYGYTF. The full variable domain, in which reference TRBV15 and TRBJ1-2 provide the parts outside the CDR3, is DAMVIQNPRYQVTQFGKPVTLSCSQTLNHNVMYWYQQKSSQAPKLLFHYYDKDFNNEADTPDNFQSRRPNTSFCFLDIRSPGLGDTAMYLCATSRGNKPQDYGYTFGSGTRLTVV.

There are a few counts of this clone. The genes are TRBV6-6 and TRBJ1-2; the match to TRBD1 covers 7 bases. Germline V CDR1 and CDR2: MNHNY, SVGAGI (reference sequence). This CDR3 spans 13 amino acids. The V and J ends lost 5 bases and 2 bases, in that order; junction bases with no gene match: 2. As DNA, the CDR3 is TGTGCCAGCAGTCCGACAGGGAACTATGGCTACACCTTC. Its protein is CASSPTGNYGYTF.

This chain connects TRBV18 to TRBJ2-7; D is ambiguous. V was trimmed by 2 bases and J by 2 bases, leaving 19 bases between them. Per the germline V gene, CDR1 is KGHSH and CDR2 is LQKENI. The CDR3 runs 17 residues. DNA of the CDR3: TGTGCCAGCTCACCAGCGTCACCGACTGTGGGTACCTACGAGCAGTACTTC. The encoded protein is CASSPASPTVGTYEQYF.

The chain uses TRBV11-2 and TRBJ2-2; TRBD2 is a possible D gene (7 bases). The CDR3 runs 15 residues. Trimming took off 5 bases at V and 5 bases at J, with 15 bases between the two ends. Per the germline V gene, CDR1 is SGHAT and CDR2 is FQNNGV. CDR3 DNA: TGTGCCAGCAGCACCCGTGAGGGGGGGACCGGGGAGCTGTTTTTT. The encoded protein is CASSTREGGTGELFF. The full variable domain, rest sourced from reference TRBV11-2 and TRBJ2-2, is EAGVAQSPRYKIIEKRQSVAFWCNPISGHATLYWYQQILGQGPKLLIQFQNNGVVDDSQLPKDRFSAERLKGVDSTLKIQPAKLEDSAVYLCASSTREGGTGELFFGEGSRLTVL.

DNA for the CDR3: TGTGCCAGCAGCGTTTCGGGAGGGGAGGACGCCTACGAGCAGTACTTC. This encodes CASSVSGGEDAYEQYF. This rearrangement joins TRBV9 to TRBJ2-7; TRBD2 matches at 8 bases. The junction had 9 bases not matched to a gene; V was cut back by 2 bases and J by 2 bases. The CDR3 loop spans 16 amino acids. Germline V gene lookup returns CDR1 SGDLS and CDR2 YYNGEE.

The table lists this clone with a few counts. The rearrangement uses TRBV28 and TRBJ1-2; D remains unclear. Germline V lookup: CDR1 MDHEN, CDR2 SYDVKM. CDR3 length equals 13 residues. Trimming shortened V by 6 bases and J by 6 bases, and 14 bases separated the two germline ends. Here the CDR3 DNA reads TGTGCCAGCAGATACGGGATATTGGATGGCTACACCTTC. Translation: CASRYGILDGYTF.

The chain uses TRBV2 and TRBJ1-1, with D perhaps matching TRBD1 (5 bases). CDR1 and CDR2 (germline): SNHLY, FYNNEI. The V end lost 4 bases, the J end lost 4 bases, and 13 bases lay between the germline ends. This CDR3 has 14 amino acids. This chain's CDR3 is CASSVKGLGTEAFF. The CDR3 coding sequence is TGTGCCAGCAGTGTGAAGGGGTTGGGCACTGAAGCTTTCTTT.

CDR3 DNA sequence: TGTGCCAGCCCCCTACCGGAGGGAGGAGGGCCAGGCTCCTACGAGCAGTACTTC. Residues: CASPLPEGGGPGSYEQYF. The V call is TRBV6-4, the J call TRBJ2-7; possibly TRBD2 for D (6 bases). CDR1 is MRHNA and CDR2 is SNTAGT in the germline V gene. Trimming removed 8 bases from V and 0 bases from J, with 26 bases in between. CDR3 length: 18 residues.

There are a few counts of this clone. V usage is TRBV6-2 or TRBV6-3 and J usage is TRBJ1-1, with TRBD1 as a possible D gene (5 bases). Per the germline V gene, CDR1 is MNHEY and CDR2 is SVGEGT. The CDR3 totals 11 residues. V was cut by 6 bases and J by 6 bases, with 8 bases left in between. CDR3 nucleotides: TGTGCCAGCAGCCAGGGTTCTGAAGCTTTCTTT. Protein: CASSQGSEAFF.

This clone was picked up a small number of times. The chain has TRBV30 and TRBJ2-5, with D maybe TRBD1 (6 bases). The CDR3 extends over 14 amino acids. The germline V and J ends were trimmed by 2 bases and 0 bases, with 10 bases remaining between them. In germline, CDR1 is GTSNPN, CDR2 SVGIG (reference sequence). Here the CDR3 reads CAWSPGQYQETQYF. DNA for the CDR3: TGTGCCTGGAGTCCAGGACAGTACCAAGAGACCCAGTACTTC.

This rearrangement joins TRBV7-9 to TRBJ2-7; a weak D match, TRBD1 (5 bases). CDR1 SEHNR and CDR2 FQNEAQ come from the germline V gene (reference sequence). This CDR3 comprises 14 residues. V was pared by 8 bases and J by 7 bases, with 21 bases between. CDR3 bases: TGTGCCAGCCAAGAGAGAGGCTATGGGGCGGAGCAGTACTTC. Residues: CASQERGYGAEQYF.

As for this clone: Other DNA sequences within the sample encode an identical CDR3. This sequence joins TRBV7-2 and TRBJ2-3, with unresolved D. CDR3 length: 14 amino acids. The V gene's germline CDR1 is SGHTA and CDR2 FQGNSA. Trimming pared 3 bases from V and 0 bases from J, leaving 7 bases between. The CDR3 reads CASSLARSTDTQYF. The CDR3 nucleotides read TGTGCCAGCAGCTTGGCCAGGAGCACAGATACGCAGTATTTT.

The chain joins TRBV27 to TRBJ1-1; no clear D. Germline values: CDR1 MNHEY, CDR2 SMNVEV (reference sequence). The CDR3 runs 14 residues. Trimming took off 2 bases at V and 3 bases at J, with 10 bases between the two ends. The CDR3 reads CASSLRLPYTEAFF. CDR3 bases: TGTGCCAGCAGTTTAAGGCTCCCCTACACTGAAGCTTTCTTT.

This clone was recorded only once. The chain uses TRBV3-1 (or the pseudogene TRBV3-2) and TRBJ2-5; 7 nucleotides match TRBD1. Germline V CDR1 and CDR2: LGHDT, YNNKEL (reference sequence). This CDR3 comprises 14 residues. After removal of 8 bases from V and 3 bases from J, the junction contained 9 bases not matched to a gene. CDR3: CASLTGTVKETQYF. The CDR3 DNA is TGTGCCAGCCTCACGGGGACAGTGAAAGAGACCCAGTACTTC.

The gene calls are TRBV12-3 or TRBV12-4 and TRBJ2-7, with a tentative D call TRBD1 (6 bases). The CDR3 covers 13 residues. Between the trimmed V and J ends, which lost 6 bases and 2 bases, there was a span of 11 bases. CDR3 protein: CASRRQATYEQYF. Here the CDR3 DNA reads TGTGCCAGCAGGAGACAGGCTACCTACGAGCAGTACTTC.

The V call is TRBV6-6, the J call TRBJ1-3, with D possibly being TRBD1 (5 bases). The CDR3 runs to 17 residues. CDR1 is MNHNY and CDR2 is SVGAGI in the germline V gene (reference sequence). The V end was cut by 5 bases, the J end by 2 bases, with 19 bases between. The CDR3 bases are TGTGCCAGCAGTCCCTGGGGAGGAGGGGTACCTGGAAACACCATATATTTT. Translation gives CASSPWGGGVPGNTIYF.

This clone is a singleton in its sample. The CDR3 sequence is CASSQAGDRDNEQFF. The CDR3 coding sequence is TGCGCCAGCAGCCAAGCTGGAGACCGGGACAATGAGCAGTTCTTC. The V and J genes are TRBV4-1 and TRBJ2-1, with unresolved D. This CDR3 contains 15 residues. Trimming took 1 base from V and 5 from J, leaving 12 bases between them. Germline CDR1 MGHRA, CDR2 YSYEKL.

The genes are TRBV5-1 and TRBJ2-5; 12 positions match TRBD2. V lost 4 bases to trimming and J lost 3 bases; unmatched junction nucleotides: 7. CDR1 and CDR2 (germline): SGHRS, YFSETQ. This CDR3 has 16 amino acids. The CDR3 loop is CASSGALAGGEETQYF. In DNA, the CDR3 is TGCGCCAGCAGCGGGGCACTAGCGGGGGGAGAAGAGACCCAGTACTTC.

This chain uses TRBV6-5 with TRBJ2-7; TRBD1 agrees at 9 bases. The CDR3 sequence is 15 residues long. Germline CDR1 and CDR2: MNHEY and SVGAGI. After removal of 6 bases from V and 5 bases from J, the junction contained 11 bases not matched to a gene. CDR3 sequence (DNA): TGTGCCAGCAGAACGAAAATGGACAGGGGACACGAGCAGTACTTC. The encoded protein is CASRTKMDRGHEQYF.

For the CDR3, the DNA is TGTGCCAGCAGCGTAGCCGTCAACTATGGCTACACCTTC. It translates to CASSVAVNYGYTF. The J gene is TRBJ1-2, the V gene TRBV9, with D unclear. The CDR3 contains 13 residues. The V gene's germline CDR1 is SGDLS and CDR2 YYNGEE. The V gene lost 0 bases and the J gene lost 2 bases, with 5 bases spanning the gap.

This clone was seen a few times. The chain uses TRBV4-1 and TRBJ1-1; D unresolved. Looked up from germline, CDR1 is MGHRA and CDR2 is YSYEKL. There are 15 residues in the CDR3. Deletions cut 4 bases from V and 0 bases from J, with 12 bases between. This CDR3 reads CASSPKRQVNTEAFF. Here the CDR3 DNA reads TGCGCCAGCAGCCCCAAAAGGCAGGTGAACACTGAAGCTTTCTTT.

The CDR3 spells CASSYWDGENSPLHF. The CDR3 DNA is TGTGCCAGCAGTTACTGGGACGGAGAGAATTCACCCCTCCACTTT. The chain links TRBV6-5 to TRBJ1-6; maybe TRBD1 (5 bases). Germline CDR1 and CDR2: MNHEY and SVGAGI. The V gene lost 1 base and the J gene lost 7 bases, with 11 bases spanning the gap. CDR3 length: 15 amino acids.

CDR3 DNA: TGTGCCAGCTCACCGGAACAGGGGGCGCAGGAGCTTGGCTACACCTTC. Its protein is CASSPEQGAQELGYTF. The chain recombines TRBV18 with TRBJ1-2; 9 bases are a match to TRBD1. CDR1 and CDR2 from the germline V gene are KGHSH and LQKENI. The V gene end was trimmed by 3 bases and the J gene end by 7 bases; junction bases not matched to a gene: 12. The CDR3 runs 16 residues.

Here the CDR3 DNA reads TGCGCCAGCAGCTTCGACAGGGTGGCTAATGAAAAACTGTTTTTT. Translating gives CASSFDRVANEKLFF. The chain couples TRBV5-1 to TRBJ1-4, with TRBD1 matching 7 bases. CDR1 SGHRS and CDR2 YFSETQ come from the germline V gene. V gave up 2 bases and J gave up 3 bases; unmatched junction bases: 4. The CDR3 is 15 amino acids.